This passage covers 23 T cell receptor beta chains from one sample sequenced in a study of T cell repertoires in cytomegalovirus infection. TCRdb re-called the reads through MiXCR, storing one row per CDR3 protein. The table shows fewer than 900,000 distinct CDR3 sequences, with 25% to 35% occurring only once. These TCRs' antigens remain unknown. The input for sequencing was cultured CD8+ T cells from PBMCs, taken from culture after CMV antigen stimulation. These receptors were obtained from a human donor in good health (CMV status not recorded). Some clones in this sample may be carry-over from other donors' samples.

The chain carries TRBV4-1 and TRBJ1-1; a possible D gene is TRBD1 (5 bases). The germline gives CDR1 MGHRA, CDR2 YSYEKL. The V gene lost 1 base and the J gene lost 3 bases, with 15 bases spanning the gap. CDR3 size: 16 residues. The CDR3, as DNA: TGCGCCAGCAGCCAAGGGGTAGGGGCCCGCTACACTGAAGCTTTCTTT. Translation gives CASSQGVGARYTEAFF.

The chain combines TRBV4-1 with TRBJ1-6; maybe TRBD1 (6 bases). CDR3 length: 14 residues. With 5 bases removed from V and 9 bases from J, the gap between germline ends came to 14 bases. CDR1 is MGHRA, CDR2 YSYEKL, per germline. Here the CDR3 DNA reads TGCGCCAGCAGCGAGGGGGGCGTTGCTTCACCCCTCCACTTT. It specifies CASSEGGVASPLHF.

The gene calls are TRBV10-3 and TRBJ2-5, with TRBD1 as a possible D gene (7 bases). V was clipped by 8 bases and J by 5 bases, with 21 bases between them. CDR1 is ENHRY, CDR2 SYGVKD, per germline. The CDR3 runs to 15 residues. This CDR3 is CAIAGTKGGQETQYF. The CDR3 nucleotides are TGTGCCATCGCCGGGACAAAGGGGGGACAGGAGACCCAGTACTTC.

The rearrangement joins TRBV5-4 to TRBJ1-1, with D possibly being TRBD1 (5 bases). CDR3 length: 13 amino acids. In germline, CDR1 is SGHNT, CDR2 YYREEE (reference sequence). Deletions cut 7 bases from V and 7 bases from J, with 17 bases between. Written as DNA, the CDR3 is TGTGCCAGCGGTTGGGGGAAGGGGTTTGAAGCTTTCTTT. Translating it yields CASGWGKGFEAFF.

The V gene is TRBV27, the J gene TRBJ1-2; 7 positions agree with TRBD1. Unmatched junction bases numbered 4, after V lost 1 base and J lost 8 bases. Germline CDR1 reads MNHEY; CDR2 reads SMNVEV (reference sequence). The CDR3 consists of 13 residues. The CDR3: CASSLLGTAGYTF. In DNA, the CDR3 is TGTGCCAGCAGTTTATTGGGGACAGCAGGCTACACCTTC.

This chain joins TRBV28 and TRBJ2-7; TRBD1 matches 8 bases. The CDR3 spans 12 residues. CDR1 and CDR2 (germline): MDHEN, SYDVKM. The V and J ends lost 4 bases and 6 bases, in that order; junction bases with no gene match: 2. The CDR3 sequence is CASSYTGGEQYV. The CDR3 coding sequence is TGTGCCAGCAGTTATACAGGGGGCGAGCAGTACGTC.

This clonotype has a handful of counts. The chain has TRBV7-9 and TRBJ2-2; D unclear. V shed 0 bases and J shed 4 bases, with 6 bases lying between them. In germline, CDR1 is SEHNR, CDR2 FQNEAQ (reference sequence). The CDR3 covers 14 residues. The CDR3 is CASSLATTTGELFF. CDR3 nucleotide sequence: TGTGCCAGCAGCTTAGCCACCACCACCGGGGAGCTGTTTTTT.

There are many counts of this clonotype. The J gene is TRBJ2-5, the V gene TRBV7-2; D is unclear. The CDR3 extends over 15 amino acids. The V end lost 1 base, the J end lost 1 base, and 10 bases lay between the germline ends. Germline CDR1 and CDR2: SGHTA and FQGNSA. The CDR3 reads CASSLVTWVQETQYF. For the CDR3, the DNA is TGTGCCAGCAGCTTAGTTACCTGGGTCCAAGAGACCCAGTACTTC. The complete variable domain, with remaining parts taken from reference TRBV7-2 and TRBJ2-5, reads GAGVSQSPSNKVTEKGKDVELRCDPISGHTALYWYRQSLGQGLEFLIYFQGNSAPDKSGLPSDRFSAERTGGSVSTLTIQRTQQEDSAVYLCASSLVTWVQETQYFGPGTRLLVL.

The CDR3 DNA sequence: TGTGCCAGCAGCCATTCAGGGGACTTCTATGGCTACACCTTC. Translation gives CASSHSGDFYGYTF. V and J are TRBV5-4 and TRBJ1-2, with a tentative D call TRBD1 (6 bases). Trimming took off 4 bases at V and 4 bases at J, with 14 bases between the two ends. The germline V gene has CDR1 SGHNT and CDR2 YYREEE (reference sequence). CDR3 length equals 14 residues.

This rearrangement joins TRBV9 to TRBJ1-1; possibly TRBD1 for D (6 bases). This CDR3 has 13 residues. Trimming cost V 1 base and J 8 bases, with 12 bases left between them. Looked up from germline, CDR1 is SGDLS and CDR2 is YYNGEE. The CDR3 here is CASSVLGGGEAFF. CDR3 nucleotides: TGTGCCAGCAGCGTATTAGGAGGGGGAGAAGCTTTCTTT.

The rearrangement joins TRBV15 to TRBJ1-5; D not resolved. Germline-derived CDR1 and CDR2 are LNHNV and YYDKDF (reference sequence). The CDR3 length is 15 residues. Trimming pared 0 bases from V and 2 bases from J, leaving 8 bases between. The CDR3 DNA reads TGTGCCACCAGCAGAGATCCGGGCGGCAATCAGCCCCAGCATTTT. It yields the protein CATSRDPGGNQPQHF.

This clonotype was recorded many times. The V call is TRBV7-9, the J call TRBJ1-2; TRBD1 might be the D (5 bases). The CDR3 has 13 amino acids. The V gene's germline CDR1 is SEHNR and CDR2 FQNEAQ (reference sequence). Between the trimmed V and J ends, which lost 6 bases and 4 bases, there was a span of 12 bases. CDR3: CASRHPGTYGYTF. In nucleotides, the CDR3 is TGTGCCAGCAGACATCCGGGGACCTATGGCTACACCTTC.

This clonotype appeared a few times. V gene TRBV11-2 combines with J gene TRBJ2-7; perhaps D is TRBD1 or TRBD2 (5 bases each). V lost 2 bases and J 5 bases, leaving 13 bases between the germline ends. Germline CDR1 and CDR2: SGHAT and FQNNGV. There are 14 residues in the CDR3. CDR3 nucleotides: TGTGCCAGCAGCTTAATAATGAGAGGGGACGAGCAGTACTTC. It translates to CASSLIMRGDEQYF.

The chain recombines TRBV25-1 with TRBJ1-1, with 8 bases identical to TRBD1. Germline V CDR1 and CDR2: MGHDK, SYGVNS. Germline trimming cut 4 bases from V and 10 bases from J; bases unmatched to any gene: 11. CDR3 length: 14 amino acids. This CDR3 is CASSALSGGEGAFF. As DNA, the CDR3 is TGTGCCAGCAGTGCCCTCTCAGGGGGCGAGGGAGCTTTCTTT.

This chain connects TRBV2 to TRBJ2-7; 7 bases align to TRBD1. The germline V gene has CDR1 SNHLY and CDR2 FYNNEI. The V gene end was trimmed by 8 bases and the J gene end by 4 bases; junction bases not matched to a gene: 5. This CDR3 is 12 amino acids long. The CDR3: CASLDRQYEQYF. CDR3 nucleotides: TGTGCCAGCCTGGACAGGCAATACGAGCAGTACTTC.

This clonotype turned up a few times. J is TRBJ1-5 and V is TRBV27; D is perhaps TRBD1 (5 bases). Per the germline V gene, CDR1 is MNHEY and CDR2 is SMNVEV (reference sequence). This CDR3 region has 15 residues. Trimming removed 5 bases at V and 4 bases at J, with 15 bases between. DNA for the CDR3: TGTGCCAGCAGTCCATATCCGACAGAAAATCAGCCCCAGCATTTT. Translation gives CASSPYPTENQPQHF.

This clonotype appeared many times. The gene calls are TRBV7-8 and TRBJ1-5, with D possibly matching TRBD1 (5 bases). The CDR3 has 18 amino acids. The V end was cut by 5 bases, the J end by 2 bases, with 22 bases between. Per germline, CDR1 SGHVS and CDR2 FQNEAQ. The CDR3 DNA reads TGTGCCAGCAGCGAGACTTGGAGGGACTCGTATGGCAATCAGCCCCAGCATTTT. Amino acids: CASSETWRDSYGNQPQHF.

V usage is TRBV6-6 and J usage is TRBJ1-4, with TRBD1 identical over 9 bases. The CDR3 has 13 residues. Trimming at V came to 10 bases and at J to 8 bases, leaving 8 bases not matched to a gene. Germline loops: CDR1 MNHNY, CDR2 SVGAGI (reference sequence). The chain's CDR3 is CATIQGAEEKLFF. In DNA, the CDR3 is TGTGCCACTATACAGGGGGCCGAGGAAAAACTGTTTTTT.

This clonotype was seen more than once but under ten times. The chain has TRBV7-9 and TRBJ2-4, with TRBD1 matching 7 bases. V lost 3 bases, J lost 6 bases, and 11 bases stayed unmatched. The CDR3 spans 16 residues. The germline V gene has CDR1 SEHNR and CDR2 FQNEAQ (reference sequence). The CDR3 here is CASSLVRDRQRNIQYF. In DNA, the CDR3 is TGTGCCAGCAGCTTGGTACGGGACAGACAAAGAAACATTCAGTACTTC. The variable domain in full, with the rest retrieved from reference TRBV7-9 and TRBJ2-4, is DTGVSQNPRHKITKRGQNVTFRCDPISEHNRLYWYRQTLGQGPEFLTYFQNEAQLEKSRLLSDRFSAERPKGSFSTLEIQRTEQGDSAMYLCASSLVRDRQRNIQYFGAGTRLSVL.

This chain joins TRBV6-1 and TRBJ1-2; tentative D call: TRBD1 (5 bases). The V end was cut by 7 bases, the J end by 4 bases, with 25 bases between. Germline V gives CDR1 MNHNS, CDR2 SASEGT. This CDR3 is 17 amino acids long. CDR3 DNA: TGTGCCAGCAATCTATACCGGGACCCTCGTTCCAGCTATGGCTACACCTTC. It specifies CASNLYRDPRSSYGYTF.

This sequence joins TRBV19 and TRBJ1-1; D uncertain. This CDR3 is 13 amino acids long. Trimming took 7 bases from V and 2 from J, leaving 11 bases between them. Germline CDR1 and CDR2: LNHDA and SQIVND (reference sequence). The CDR3 loop is CASKEGRNTEAFF. The CDR3, as DNA: TGTGCCAGTAAGGAGGGCAGAAACACTGAAGCTTTCTTT.

This clonotype was seen only a few times. The chain is built from TRBV6-1 and TRBJ2-7; D not resolved. Germline assignment: CDR1 MNHNS and CDR2 SASEGT. This CDR3 has 13 residues. V dropped 6 bases and J dropped 0 bases, with 9 bases sitting between them. The CDR3 region has the DNA TGTGCCAGCAGGGACGGCGGCTCCTACGAGCAGTACTTC. Translated: CASRDGGSYEQYF.

There are many counts of this clonotype. The chain uses TRBV7-6 and TRBJ2-2, with 16 bases fitting TRBD2. The junction had 10 bases not matched to a gene; V was cut back by 5 bases and J by 4 bases. CDR1 is SGHVS and CDR2 is FNYEAQ in the germline V gene. The CDR3 is 19 residues long. In nucleotides, the CDR3 is TGTGCCAGCAGCCTTACCGGGACTAGCGGGGGGGCTGGCACCGGGGAGCTGTTTTTT. This sequence encodes CASSLTGTSGGAGTGELFF.